Sequencing of this T cell receptor (beta chain) was carried out in a study of neurological immune-mediated disorders. Study as a whole: Relapsing-remitting patients made up most of the roughly 34 multiple sclerosis patients, and secondary progressive patients made up 3.

This clonotype was counted only a few times. TCRdb processed the 5' RACE reads anew with MiXCR; each CDR3 protein has one entry. Among about 25,000 distinct CDR3 sequences, about 3.5% were seen once, and the ten largest hold 6% to 9%. PBMCs stored at -80 C, 2 million in total, were the source of the unsorted libraries. Trimming took 1 base from V and 1 from J, leaving 8 bases between them. Germline lookup yields CDR1 SGHKS and CDR2 YYEKEE (reference sequence). CDR3 length: 14 amino acids. Input material: PBMCs. The rearrangement uses TRBV5-5 and TRBJ2-5, with unresolved D. The TCR sequence derives from a woman in her thirties with multiple sclerosis. Written as DNA, the CDR3 is TGTGCCAGCAGCTTGCTGGGGTTCCAAGAGACCCAGTACTTC. This translates into CASSLLGFQETQYF.